This TCR beta chain derives from a study of T cell repertoires in cytomegalovirus infection (dated by TCRdb to about 2019). Some background on the complete study: Donor HLA type was relevant to the analysis, because carriage of CMV infection together with the matching HLA type was indicated by public TCR beta signatures. Study-level results and caveats: Carriers of CMV infection plus the relevant HLA type were discriminated by the cumulative frequency of public TCR beta family members in the study cohort and in an independent 352-donor cohort. In the ex vivo response, HLA-C-restricted CMV-specific TCR beta clonotypes were dominant, and in two of eight donors the single most frequent clonotype came from this HLA-C-restricted group.

This clonotype was recorded at least ten times. What this receptor recognizes is not known. Within one base of it there is no much larger clone, and no base qualities were kept. The sequencing machine was an Illumina HiSeq 1500. The public reads were quality trimmed at Q25 with fastp and then assembled into clones with MiXCR by TCRdb, keeping productive beta chains. Rows matching on CDR3 protein sequence are summarized as one entry with the most common DNA and genes. This sample has 450,000 to 600,000 distinct CDR3 sequences in its table, and roughly 10% of those were observed once. Jointly, the top ten make up about 9.4% of the sample. This clonotype was obtained from a human donor in good health (CMV status not recorded). Some clones in this sample may be carry-over from other donors' samples. The specimen was PBMCs.

The nucleotide sequence reads TGTGCCAGCAGCCCAATCTCGACGATTTCCGCTAACTATGGCTACACCTTC. Its product reads: CASSPISTISANYGYTF. The rearranged chain carries TRBV7-8 and TRBJ1-2; the D gene identity is not certain. The trim is 5 bases for V and 0 bases for J, with a gap of 19 bases between the germline ends. CDR1 and CDR2 (SGHVS, FQNEAQ) derive from the germline V gene. The CDR3 sequence holds 17 residues, the cysteine and phenylalanine included. Only CDR3 DNA remains: 51 bases, in frame from the first base.